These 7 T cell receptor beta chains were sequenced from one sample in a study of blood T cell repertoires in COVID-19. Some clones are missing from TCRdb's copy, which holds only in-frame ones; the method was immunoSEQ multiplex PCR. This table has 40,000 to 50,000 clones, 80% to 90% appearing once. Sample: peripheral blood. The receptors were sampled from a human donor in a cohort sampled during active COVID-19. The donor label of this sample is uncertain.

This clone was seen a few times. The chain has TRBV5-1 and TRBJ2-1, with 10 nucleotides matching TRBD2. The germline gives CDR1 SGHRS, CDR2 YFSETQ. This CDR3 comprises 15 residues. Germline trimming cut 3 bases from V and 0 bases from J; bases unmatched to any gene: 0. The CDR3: CASSSSGGSYNEQFF. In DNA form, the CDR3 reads TGCGCCAGCAGCTCTAGCGGGGGCTCCTACAATGAGCAGTTCTTC.

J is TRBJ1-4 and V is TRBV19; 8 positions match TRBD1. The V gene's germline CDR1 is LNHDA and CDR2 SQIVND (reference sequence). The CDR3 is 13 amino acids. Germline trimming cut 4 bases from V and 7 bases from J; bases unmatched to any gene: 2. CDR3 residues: CASSKQGGEKLFF. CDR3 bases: TGTGCCAGTAGTAAACAGGGGGGTGAAAAACTGTTTTTT.

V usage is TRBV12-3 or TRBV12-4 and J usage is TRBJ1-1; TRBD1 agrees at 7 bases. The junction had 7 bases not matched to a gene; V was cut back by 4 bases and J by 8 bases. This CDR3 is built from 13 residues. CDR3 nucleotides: TGTGCCAGCAGTTCCAAACAGGGGATGGAAGCTTTCTTT. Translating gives CASSSKQGMEAFF.

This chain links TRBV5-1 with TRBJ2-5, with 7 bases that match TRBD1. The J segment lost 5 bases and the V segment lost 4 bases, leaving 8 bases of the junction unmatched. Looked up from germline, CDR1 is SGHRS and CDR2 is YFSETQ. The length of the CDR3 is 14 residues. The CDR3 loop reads CASSRSGQAETQYF. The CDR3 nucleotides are TGCGCCAGCAGCCGATCCGGACAGGCCGAGACCCAGTACTTC.

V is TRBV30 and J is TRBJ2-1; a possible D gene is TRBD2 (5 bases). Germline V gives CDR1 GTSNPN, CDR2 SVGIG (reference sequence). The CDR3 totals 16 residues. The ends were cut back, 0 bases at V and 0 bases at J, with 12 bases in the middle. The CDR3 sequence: CAWSVGRASSYNEQFF. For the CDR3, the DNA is TGTGCCTGGAGTGTAGGGCGGGCGAGCTCCTACAATGAGCAGTTCTTC.

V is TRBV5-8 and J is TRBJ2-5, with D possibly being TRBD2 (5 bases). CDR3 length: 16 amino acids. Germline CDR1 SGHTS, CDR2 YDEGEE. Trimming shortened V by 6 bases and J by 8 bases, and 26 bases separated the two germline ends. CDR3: CASTFQKGVNSGTQYF. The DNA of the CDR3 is TGTGCCAGCACCTTTCAAAAGGGTGTGAATTCGGGAACCCAGTACTTC.

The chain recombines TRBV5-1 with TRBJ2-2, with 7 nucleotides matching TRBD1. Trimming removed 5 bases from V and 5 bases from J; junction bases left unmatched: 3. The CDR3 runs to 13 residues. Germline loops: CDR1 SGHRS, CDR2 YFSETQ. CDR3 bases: TGCGCCAGCAGAGGGGGCCTTACCGGGGAGCTGTTTTTT. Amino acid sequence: CASRGGLTGELFF.